This is a list of T cell receptor beta chains from one sample in a study of Graves' ophthalmopathy and Graves' hyperthyroidism. TCRdb re-derived calls from the multiplex PCR reads in MiXCR, one entry per CDR3 protein. Of approximately 160,000 distinct CDR3 sequences listed, about 40% are singletons. Sequenced input: peripheral blood. The origin of the receptors is a woman aged 35 to 49 with Graves' ophthalmopathy. CDR3s include the opening cysteine and the closing phenylalanine or tryptophan. The order of the fields is J gene, D gene, V gene, clone size, CDR3 protein, CDR3 DNA. The D gene is left open where the match is weak. Not all rows give a size; the values are once, few, many and, for expanded clones, a class.

j_call: TRBJ1-1
d_call: NA
v_call: TRBV10-3
clone_size: many
cdr3_aa: CAISEGGITEAFF
cdr3_nt: TGTGCCATCAGTGAGGGGGGGATCACTGAAGCTTTCTTT

j_call: TRBJ2-7
d_call: NA
v_call: TRBV19
clone_size: many
cdr3_aa: CASSIQGGDYEQYF
cdr3_nt: TGTGCCAGTAGTATTCAAGGGGGGGACTACGAGCAGTACTTC

j_call: TRBJ2-7
d_call: NA
v_call: TRBV29-1
clone_size: many
cdr3_aa: CGVGEPYEQYF
cdr3_nt: TGCGGCGTCGGGGAACCCTACGAGCAGTACTTC

j_call: TRBJ1-3
d_call: TRBD1
v_call: TRBV20-1
clone_size: NA
cdr3_aa: CSAGTGRGNTIYF
cdr3_nt: TGCAGTGCTGGGACAGGGCGAGGAAACACCATATATTTT

j_call: TRBJ1-5
d_call: TRBD1
v_call: TRBV19
clone_size: NA
cdr3_aa: CASSSSGTVNQPQHF
cdr3_nt: TGTGCCAGTAGCAGCTCAGGGACAGTTAATCAGCCCCAGCATTTT

j_call: TRBJ2-7
d_call: TRBD1
v_call: TRBV12-3/TRBV12-4
clone_size: NA
cdr3_aa: CASSYQGVANEQYF
cdr3_nt: TGTGCCAGCAGTTATCAGGGGGTTGCCAACGAGCAGTACTTC

j_call: TRBJ1-1
d_call: NA
v_call: TRBV19
clone_size: many
cdr3_aa: CASSIELGAAGVNTEAFF
cdr3_nt: TGTGCCAGTAGTATAGAGTTAGGGGCCGCCGGTGTCAACACTGAAGCTTTCTTT

j_call: TRBJ1-2
d_call: NA
v_call: TRBV7-6
clone_size: NA
cdr3_aa: CASSLVAGGIYGYTF
cdr3_nt: TGTGCCAGCAGCTTAGTCGCGGGGGGGATCTATGGCTACACCTTC

j_call: TRBJ2-2
d_call: NA
v_call: TRBV6-5
clone_size: many
cdr3_aa: CASSRTPGTGELFF
cdr3_nt: TGTGCCAGCAGCCGAACTCCTGGGACCGGGGAGCTGTTTTTT

j_call: TRBJ2-7
d_call: TRBD1
v_call: TRBV27
clone_size: NA
cdr3_aa: CASSTSGTGYEQYF
cdr3_nt: TGTGCCAGCAGTACCTCCGGGACAGGGTACGAGCAGTACTTC

j_call: TRBJ1-1
d_call: NA
v_call: TRBV24-1
clone_size: NA
cdr3_aa: CATSDRFNTEAFF
cdr3_nt: TGTGCCACCAGCGACAGGTTTAACACTGAAGCTTTCTTT

j_call: TRBJ1-1
d_call: NA
v_call: TRBV7-2
clone_size: many
cdr3_aa: CASSPLAGPKAFF
cdr3_nt: TGTGCCAGCAGCCCTCTGGCGGGACCAAAAGCTTTCTTT

j_call: TRBJ1-1
d_call: NA
v_call: TRBV9
clone_size: NA
cdr3_aa: CASSVGAGKLGMNTEAFF
cdr3_nt: TGTGCCAGCAGCGTAGGGGCAGGGAAGTTGGGGATGAACACTGAAGCTTTCTTT

j_call: TRBJ2-7
d_call: NA
v_call: TRBV15
clone_size: medium-sized
cdr3_aa: CATSREVRDYEQYF
cdr3_nt: TGTGCCACCAGCAGAGAGGTCCGGGACTACGAGCAGTACTTC

j_call: TRBJ1-1
d_call: TRBD1
v_call: TRBV6-2/TRBV6-3
clone_size: many
cdr3_aa: CASSYSKDRALRGTEAFF
cdr3_nt: TGTGCCAGCAGTTACTCGAAGGACAGGGCCCTGAGGGGCACTGAAGCTTTCTTT

j_call: TRBJ1-2
d_call: NA
v_call: TRBV12-3/TRBV12-4
clone_size: NA
cdr3_aa: CASRPQGMGYGYTF
cdr3_nt: TGTGCCAGCAGACCACAGGGAATGGGTTATGGCTACACCTTC

j_call: TRBJ2-7
d_call: TRBD2
v_call: TRBV6-2/TRBV6-3
clone_size: many
cdr3_aa: CASSSWLAGSYEQYF
cdr3_nt: TGTGCCAGCAGTTCTTGGCTAGCGGGTTCCTACGAGCAGTACTTC

j_call: TRBJ1-6
d_call: NA
v_call: TRBV28
clone_size: once
cdr3_aa: CASSLDTGSSPLHF
cdr3_nt: TGTGCCAGCAGTTTAGACACGGGGAGCTCACCCCTCCACTTT

j_call: TRBJ1-1
d_call: NA
v_call: TRBV5-1
clone_size: NA
cdr3_aa: CASSLFASNTEAFF
cdr3_nt: TGCGCCAGCAGCTTGTTCGCCTCGAACACTGAAGCTTTCTTT

j_call: TRBJ2-7
d_call: TRBD1
v_call: TRBV6-1
clone_size: NA
cdr3_aa: CASSHIGTGEYEQYF
cdr3_nt: TGTGCCAGCAGCCACATTGGGACAGGGGAGTACGAGCAGTACTTC

j_call: TRBJ2-7
d_call: TRBD1
v_call: TRBV6-2/TRBV6-3
clone_size: NA
cdr3_aa: CASSYATGTGLHEQYF
cdr3_nt: TGTGCCAGCAGTTACGCTACCGGGACAGGGCTCCACGAGCAGTACTTC

j_call: TRBJ2-5
d_call: NA
v_call: TRBV18
clone_size: many
cdr3_aa: CASSSYQETQYF
cdr3_nt: TGTGCCAGCTCATCCTACCAAGAGACCCAGTACTTC

j_call: TRBJ2-5
d_call: TRBD1
v_call: TRBV2
clone_size: NA
cdr3_aa: CASSEGPGTAQGETQYF
cdr3_nt: TGTGCCAGCAGTGAAGGACCCGGGACAGCGCAGGGGGAGACCCAGTACTTC

j_call: TRBJ2-5
d_call: NA
v_call: TRBV28
clone_size: many
cdr3_aa: CASGQETQYF
cdr3_nt: TGTGCCAGCGGCCAAGAGACCCAGTACTTC

j_call: TRBJ2-5
d_call: TRBD2
v_call: TRBV6-1
clone_size: NA
cdr3_aa: CASGTSGSRETQYF
cdr3_nt: TGTGCCAGCGGAACTAGCGGGAGTAGGGAGACCCAGTACTTC

j_call: TRBJ2-5
d_call: NA
v_call: TRBV6-1
clone_size: NA
cdr3_aa: CASTGPGNRMQETQYF
cdr3_nt: TGTGCCAGCACGGGCCCTGGAAACAGAATGCAAGAGACCCAGTACTTC

j_call: TRBJ2-7
d_call: NA
v_call: TRBV20-1
clone_size: NA
cdr3_aa: CSARDPRSREQYF
cdr3_nt: TGCAGTGCTAGAGATCCTCGGAGCCGCGAGCAGTACTTC

j_call: TRBJ1-2
d_call: NA
v_call: TRBV12-3/TRBV12-4
clone_size: NA
cdr3_aa: CASSKGGWRGYTF
cdr3_nt: TGTGCCAGCAGCAAAGGGGGATGGCGTGGCTACACCTTC

j_call: TRBJ1-6
d_call: NA
v_call: TRBV12-3/TRBV12-4
clone_size: once
cdr3_aa: CASSFNGQRGSPLHF
cdr3_nt: TGTGCCAGCAGTTTTAATGGACAAAGAGGTTCACCCCTCCACTTT

j_call: TRBJ1-5
d_call: NA
v_call: TRBV6-5
clone_size: many
cdr3_aa: CASNPPNWGASQPQHF
cdr3_nt: TGTGCCAGCAATCCTCCTAACTGGGGGGCCTCACAGCCCCAGCATTTT

j_call: TRBJ2-7
d_call: NA
v_call: TRBV5-1
clone_size: many
cdr3_aa: CASSSPGAYEQYF
cdr3_nt: TGCGCCAGCAGCTCCCCCGGGGCCTACGAGCAGTACTTC

j_call: TRBJ1-1
d_call: TRBD1
v_call: TRBV12-3/TRBV12-4
clone_size: many
cdr3_aa: CASSRTGDTEAFF
cdr3_nt: TGTGCCAGCAGTCGGACAGGGGACACTGAAGCTTTCTTT

j_call: TRBJ2-7
d_call: TRBD2
v_call: TRBV7-8
clone_size: many
cdr3_aa: CASSGSSYEQYF
cdr3_nt: TGTGCCAGTAGCGGGAGCTCCTACGAGCAGTACTTC